The rows below give T cell receptor beta chains drawn from one sample of a study of Ad26.COV2.S vaccination and SARS-CoV-2 variants. Here immunoSEQ multiplex PCR was the method, and the copy in TCRdb shows in-frame clones only, minus some. The top ten clones hold roughly 2% of a sample with 300,000 to 350,000 clones, roughly 80% of them seen once. The sequences come from peripheral blood, collected in a trial of Ad26.COV2.S vaccine versus placebo. The receptors come from a person aged 18-65 years who received the Ad26.COV2.S COVID-19 vaccine or a placebo. Each CDR3 is given with its conserved first and last residue. D genes are given only for firm matches. Rows may omit the clone size; those that give it use once, few, many or a size class.

J gene	clone size	V gene	D gene	CDR3 protein	CDR3 DNA
TRBJ1-2	once	TRBV5-1	.	CASSLGGPPSNYGYTF	TGCGCCAGCAGCTTGGGTGGTCCTCCTTCCAACTATGGCTACACCTTC
TRBJ2-5	once	TRBV7-2	TRBD2	CASSLSLAGAQETQYF	TGTGCCAGCAGCTTGAGTCTAGCGGGGGCCCAAGAGACCCAGTACTTC
TRBJ2-5	.	TRBV18	TRBD1	CASSLQGTGMIKTQYF	TGTGCCAGCTCACTTCAGGGGACAGGGATGATCAAGACCCAGTACTTC
TRBJ2-2	.	TRBV7-8	TRBD1	CASSPRQGRTGELFF	TGTGCCAGCAGCCCCAGACAGGGTCGAACCGGGGAGCTGTTTTTT
TRBJ1-3	once	TRBV7-2	.	CASSLKEASSGNTIYF	TGTGCCAGCAGCTTGAAGGAAGCCTCCTCTGGAAACACCATATATTTT
TRBJ1-4	.	TRBV13	TRBD1	CASSLEGQGIEKLFF	TGTGCCAGCAGCTTAGAAGGACAGGGGATTGAAAAACTGTTTTTT
TRBJ2-5	.	TRBV19	.	CASSSLQGAETQYF	TGTGCCAGTAGTTCCCTCCAGGGTGCAGAGACCCAGTACTTC
TRBJ2-3	.	TRBV24-1	.	CATSDRDLTGTQYF	TGTGCCACCAGTGACCGGGACCTGACAGGTACGCAGTATTTT
TRBJ2-1	.	TRBV5-8	.	CASSSIASLAYNEQFF	TGTGCCAGCAGCTCTATAGCGTCTTTAGCCTACAATGAGCAGTTCTTC
TRBJ1-5	.	TRBV19	.	CASATDYQPQHF	TGTGCCTCCGCGACGGACTATCAGCCCCAGCATTTT
TRBJ2-1	.	TRBV5-1	TRBD2	CASSGLAGGTLYNEQFF	TGCGCCAGCAGCGGGTTAGCGGGGGGGACCCTCTACAATGAGCAGTTCTTC
TRBJ1-2	.	TRBV4-1	.	CASSPRDWSNYGYTF	TGCGCCAGCAGCCCCCGGGACTGGTCTAACTATGGCTACACCTTC
TRBJ2-3	few	TRBV5-6	TRBD2	CASSLRTSGGAGDTQYF	TGTGCCAGCAGCCTTCGGACTAGCGGGGGGGCCGGAGATACGCAGTATTTT
TRBJ1-2	.	TRBV29-1	TRBD1	CSVEDGDRGNYGYTF	TGCAGCGTTGAAGATGGGGACAGGGGGAACTATGGCTACACCTTC
TRBJ1-2	.	TRBV5-5	TRBD1	CASSWDRGNYGYTF	TGTGCCAGCAGCTGGGACAGGGGGAACTATGGCTACACCTTC
TRBJ2-1	.	TRBV19	TRBD2	CASSVILGGGARSEQFF	TGTGCCAGTAGTGTTATCCTCGGCGGGGGGGCTCGGAGTGAGCAGTTCTTC
TRBJ2-7	.	TRBV29-1	TRBD2	CSGRRGSSYEQYF	TGCAGCGGGCGGCGGGGGAGCTCCTACGAGCAGTACTTC
TRBJ1-2	many	TRBV11-3	.	CASSLIQGRGYTF	TGTGCCAGCAGCTTAATACAGGGACGAGGCTACACCTTC
TRBJ2-2	.	TRBV24-1	.	CAPRTYEHRGAVF	TGTGCCCCCAGGACATATGAACACCGGGGAGCTGTTTTT
TRBJ2-3	.	TRBV21-1	.	CARTTGDPTDTQYF	TGTGCCAGAACCACGGGAGACCCCACAGATACGCAGTATTTT
TRBJ1-2	.	TRBV7-9	TRBD1	CASSLWTGRSFVGYTF	TGTGCCAGCAGCCTATGGACAGGGCGGAGTTTTGTTGGCTACACCTTC
TRBJ2-7	.	TRBV5-4	.	CASSLDRYAHEQYF	TGTGCCAGCAGCTTGGACCGCTACGCCCACGAGCAGTACTTC
TRBJ2-1	.	TRBV9	.	CASSVAPLAIGNEQFF	TGTGCCAGCAGCGTAGCTCCACTAGCAATTGGAAATGAGCAGTTCTTC
TRBJ2-3	.	TRBV2	TRBD1	CASSQGQGRSNTQYF	TGTGCCAGCAGTCAGGGACAGGGGCGTTCAAATACGCAGTATTTT
TRBJ1-1	.	TRBV7-3	.	CASSLTGADTEAFF	TGTGCCAGCAGCTTAACAGGTGCGGACACTGAAGCTTTCTTT
TRBJ2-5	.	TRBV10-1	TRBD1	CASSKGQITQETQYF	TGCGCCAGCAGTAAGGGACAGATAACCCAAGAGACCCAGTACTTC
TRBJ2-1	.	TRBV9	TRBD2	CASSPRLAGGQYNEQFF	TGTGCCAGCAGCCCAAGACTAGCGGGGGGGCAATACAATGAGCAGTTCTTC
TRBJ1-1	.	TRBV10-3	.	CAIREVTGNTEAFF	TGTGCCATCAGGGAGGTAACAGGGAACACTGAAGCTTTCTTT
TRBJ2-7	few	TRBV11-2	TRBD2	CASSSPGLAASYEQYF	TGTGCCAGCAGCTCCCCGGGACTAGCGGCCTCCTACGAGCAGTACTTC
TRBJ2-3	.	TRBV25-1	.	CATNRDYNTDTQYF	TGTGCCACCAATAGAGACTACAACACAGATACGCAGTATTTT
TRBJ2-5	once	TRBV11-3	.	CASGWGIGGQETQYF	TGTGCCAGCGGCTGGGGGATCGGGGGCCAAGAGACCCAGTACTTC
TRBJ2-1	.	TRBV7-9	TRBD2	CASSPSGTYNEQFF	TGTGCCAGCAGCCCTAGCGGGACGTACAATGAGCAGTTCTTC
TRBJ2-5	.	TRBV9	TRBD2	CASSVGSGGENGAQYF	TGTGCCAGCAGCGTAGGGAGCGGGGGTGAAAATGGGGCCCAGTACTTC
TRBJ2-1	.	TRBV7-2	TRBD2	CASTPLGGGASLNEQFF	TGTGCCAGCACCCCGTTGGGCGGGGGGGCCTCTTTGAATGAGCAGTTCTTC
TRBJ2-5	once	TRBV2	.	CASSNPPLAETQYF	TGTGCCAGCAGTAATCCCCCCTTGGCGGAGACCCAGTACTTC
TRBJ2-7	.	TRBV29-1	.	CSVGRGAISSYEQYF	TGCAGCGTCGGTCGTGGGGCTATTAGCTCCTACGAGCAGTACTTC
TRBJ1-3	.	TRBV7-9	.	CASQPARDFSSGNTIYF	TGTGCCAGCCAACCGGCCAGGGACTTTAGCTCTGGAAACACCATATATTTT
TRBJ2-3	.	TRBV2	.	CASKNDVGRDTQYF	TGTGCCAGCAAGAACGACGTGGGGCGGGATACGCAGTATTTT
TRBJ2-7	.	TRBV5-5	.	CASSLGAAYEQYF	TGTGCCAGCAGCTTGGGGGCAGCCTACGAGCAGTACTTC
TRBJ2-3	.	TRBV4-2	TRBD2	CASSQEVAGRSTDTQYF	TGTGCCAGCAGCCAAGAAGTAGCGGGAAGAAGCACAGATACGCAGTATTTT
TRBJ1-6	.	TRBV5-5	.	CASSLGRQSSYNSPLHF	TGTGCCAGCAGCCTTGGAAGGCAGAGCTCCTATAATTCACCCCTCCACTTT
TRBJ1-5	.	TRBV7-9	TRBD1	CASSLTGGNQPQHF	TGTGCCAGCAGCTTGACAGGGGGCAATCAGCCCCAGCATTTT
TRBJ1-2	.	TRBV7-3	.	CASSFRGDGAGYTF	TGTGCCAGCAGCTTCCGGGGGGATGGTGCTGGCTACACCTTC
TRBJ2-7	.	TRBV18	TRBD2	CASSPAGGGFYEQYF	TGTGCCAGCTCACCCGCCGGGGGGGGGTTTTACGAGCAGTACTTC
TRBJ1-6	.	TRBV4-2	.	CASSRLLAGGERPPLHF	TGTGCCAGCAGCCGCCTCCTTGCGGGGGGCGAGAGGCCACCCCTCCACTTT
TRBJ2-2	.	TRBV27	.	CASSLITSGELFF	TGTGCCAGCAGTCTAATAACTTCCGGGGAGCTGTTTTTT
TRBJ2-5	.	TRBV5-1	.	CASSLYPPETQYF	TGCGCCAGCAGCTTATATCCCCCAGAGACCCAGTACTTC
TRBJ2-2	.	TRBV6-1	.	CASSVGTPAHSANTGELFF	TGTGCCAGCAGTGTCGGAACGCCGGCTCACAGTGCAAACACCGGGGAGCTGTTTTTT
TRBJ2-7	once	TRBV7-9	.	CASSLPGQTAPEQYF	TGTGCCAGCAGCTTGCCGGGGCAGACTGCTCCCGAGCAGTACTTC
TRBJ1-1	.	TRBV2	TRBD1	CASQRQGANTEAFF	TGTGCCAGCCAAAGACAGGGGGCGAACACTGAAGCTTTCTTT
TRBJ1-2	.	TRBV7-8	TRBD1	CASRANRGDYGYTF	TGTGCCAGCAGGGCTAACAGGGGGGACTATGGCTACACCTTC
TRBJ1-1	.	TRBV5-8	.	CASSLQQNTEAFF	TGTGCCAGCAGCTTACAGCAGAACACTGAAGCTTTCTTT
TRBJ2-7	.	TRBV7-9	TRBD1	CASSLEYGTGIDEQYF	TGTGCCAGCAGCTTAGAGTATGGGACAGGGATCGACGAGCAGTACTTC
TRBJ2-7	.	TRBV9	.	CASSVTGVNYYEQYF	TGTGCCAGCAGCGTCACCGGGGTCAATTACTACGAGCAGTACTTC
TRBJ1-4	once	TRBV11-2	.	CASSPRPGTTSTNEKLFF	TGTGCCAGCAGCCCCCGACCAGGGACCACCTCAACTAATGAAAAACTGTTTTTT
TRBJ2-3	.	TRBV4-1	TRBD2	CASSLYRLAGDPSTDTQYF	TGCGCCAGCAGCCTGTACCGACTAGCGGGGGACCCAAGCACAGATACGCAGTATTTT
TRBJ2-7	few	TRBV7-2	TRBD2	CASSVGSSGAYEQYF	TGTGCCAGCAGCGTAGGGAGTAGCGGGGCCTACGAGCAGTACTTC
TRBJ2-3	.	TRBV7-9	.	CAAGGDTQYF	TGTGCCGCCGGGGGCGATACGCAGTATTTT
TRBJ1-2	.	TRBV5-6	TRBD1	CASSLAHRGVFYGYTF	TGTGCCAGCAGCTTGGCCCACAGGGGCGTATTCTATGGCTACACCTTC